This is a list of T cell receptor beta chains from one sample in a study of blood T cell repertoires in COVID-19. Assay used: immunoSEQ multiplex PCR; TCRdb lists only in-frame clones, some missing. Among 250,000 or so clones listed, around 90% were seen once. The specimen was peripheral blood. All receptors come from a young man with COVID-19, enrolled during active disease. Both conserved end residues are part of each CDR3. D genes are given only for firm matches. Clone size is shown for a subset of rows, as once, few, many or a class of expanded clone.

>TRBV14|TRBJ2-2|few|.
CASSQEYRGELFF
TGTGCCAGCAGCCAAGAGTACAGGGGGGAGCTGTTTTTT
>TRBV11-2|TRBJ2-7|.|.
CASSLASTYEQYF
TGTGCCAGCAGCCTCGCGAGTACCTACGAGCAGTACTTC
>TRBV2|TRBJ1-1|.|.
CASSEAPQGQTEAFF
TGTGCCAGCAGTGAAGCGCCTCAGGGGCAGACTGAAGCTTTCTTT
>TRBV7-7|TRBJ2-2|few|TRBD1
CASSVGQSNTGELFF
TGTGCCAGCAGCGTGGGACAGTCGAACACCGGGGAGCTGTTTTTT
>TRBV10-3|TRBJ1-2|.|.
CAISESSDYGYTF
TGTGCCATCAGTGAGTCGTCGGACTATGGCTACACCTTC
>TRBV29-1|TRBJ2-1|.|TRBD2
CSVGLLAAYNEQFF
TGCAGCGTTGGGTTACTAGCGGCTTACAATGAGCAGTTCTTC
>TRBV3-1/TRBV3-2|TRBJ1-1|.|.
CASSQAKLADTEAFF
TGTGCCAGCAGCCAAGCTAAGTTAGCGGACACTGAAGCTTTCTTT
>TRBV5-5|TRBJ2-5|.|.
CASSLASARSEGTQYF
TGTGCCAGCAGCTTGGCGTCAGCCAGGTCAGAGGGGACCCAGTACTTC
>TRBV4-1|TRBJ1-2|.|.
CASSQGHSYGYTF
TGCGCCAGCAGCCAAGGACATTCCTATGGCTACACCTTC
>TRBV9|TRBJ2-7|.|TRBD2
CASSVGAGGPNEQYF
TGTGCCAGCAGCGTAGGAGCGGGGGGGCCGAACGAGCAGTACTTC
>TRBV7-3|TRBJ2-3|.|TRBD2
CASSEGLDTDTQYF
TGTGCCAGCAGCGAAGGACTAGACACAGATACGCAGTATTTT
>TRBV11-2|TRBJ2-1|.|.
CASSLQRANEQFF
TGTGCCAGCAGCTTACAACGAGCTAATGAGCAGTTCTTC
>TRBV6-5|TRBJ2-5|once|.
CASRGSRGFGTQYF
TGTGCCAGCAGGGGTAGTAGGGGATTTGGGACCCAGTACTTC
>TRBV2|TRBJ2-5|.|.
CASSDRAAYQETQYF
TGTGCCAGCAGTGATCGAGCGGCGTACCAAGAGACCCAGTACTTC
>TRBV6-2/TRBV6-3|TRBJ1-2|.|TRBD1
CASSYSRPGGNYGYTF
TGTGCCAGCAGTTACTCGAGGCCAGGGGGAAACTATGGCTACACCTTC
>TRBV6-5|TRBJ1-5|.|.
CASSYGPEGGNQPQHF
TGTGCCAGCAGTTATGGGCCTGAGGGGGGCAATCAGCCCCAGCATTTT
>TRBV10-3|TRBJ2-7|.|TRBD2
CAIQAGDGPEQYF
TGTGCCATCCAGGCGGGGGATGGTCCCGAGCAGTACTTC
>TRBV7-2|TRBJ1-3|.|TRBD1
CASSPDRVPGNTIYF
TGTGCCAGCAGCCCGGACAGGGTCCCGGGAAACACCATATATTTT
>TRBV2|TRBJ1-6|.|TRBD1
CASNSGTGNNSPLHF
TGTGCCAGCAATTCCGGGACAGGGAACAATTCACCCCTCCACTTT
>TRBV6-2/TRBV6-3|TRBJ2-1|.|.
CASSYSNTHGRYNEQFF
TGTGCCAGCAGTTACTCGAACACCCATGGCAGATACAATGAGCAGTTCTTC
>TRBV4-1|TRBJ2-7|.|.
CASSQVGRGRDEQYF
TGCGCCAGCAGCCAAGTGGGCAGGGGTCGGGACGAGCAGTACTTC
>TRBV3-1/TRBV3-2|TRBJ1-4|.|.
CASGHRVTNEKLFF
TGTGCCAGCGGACACAGGGTAACTAATGAAAAACTGTTTTTT
>TRBV5-6|TRBJ1-3|.|TRBD1
CASSFKGTAGNTIYF
TGTGCCAGCAGCTTTAAGGGGACAGCCGGAAACACCATATATTTT
>TRBV7-3|TRBJ2-1|.|.
CASSLTGAVSYNEQFF
TGTGCCAGCAGCTTAACCGGTGCTGTCTCCTACAATGAGCAGTTCTTC
>TRBV7-3|TRBJ2-1|.|TRBD2
CASSYSGVNEQFF
TGTGCCAGCAGCTACAGCGGGGTTAATGAGCAGTTCTTC
>TRBV12-3/TRBV12-4|TRBJ2-7|.|.
CASSRGYEQYF
TGTGCCAGCAGTCGGGGGTACGAGCAGTACTTC
>TRBV5-1|TRBJ2-7|.|TRBD2
CASSLRAGGSYEQYF
TGCGCCAGCAGCCTCCGAGCGGGGGGTTCCTACGAGCAGTACTTC
>TRBV12-3/TRBV12-4|TRBJ1-1|.|TRBD1
CASSAGTGRKAFF
TGTGCCAGCAGTGCAGGGACAGGGCGTAAAGCTTTCTTT
>TRBV6-6|TRBJ2-7|.|.
CASTRGRSDEQYF
TGTGCCAGCACCCGTGGGCGTTCGGACGAGCAGTACTTC
>TRBV7-3|TRBJ2-2|.|.
CASSLQGATGELFF
TGTGCCAGCAGCTTGCAGGGCGCCACCGGGGAGCTGTTTTTT
>TRBV7-9|TRBJ2-5|.|TRBD2
CASSRPSGEGETQYF
TGTGCCAGCAGCCGACCTAGCGGGGAAGGAGAGACCCAGTACTTC
>TRBV5-1|TRBJ2-5|.|TRBD2
CASSWSGGVQETQYF
TGCGCCAGCAGCTGGAGCGGGGGAGTACAAGAGACCCAGTACTTC
>TRBV30|TRBJ1-3|.|TRBD1
CASESDRVTSGNTIYF
TGTGCCTCAGAGTCCGACAGGGTCACCTCTGGAAACACCATATATTTT
>TRBV11-2|TRBJ1-2|.|TRBD1
CASSRDRGLYGYTF
TGTGCCAGCAGCAGGGACAGGGGGCTCTATGGCTACACCTTC
>TRBV27|TRBJ2-7|.|.
CASTRRGSWDEQYF
TGTGCCAGCACCCGCAGGGGCTCCTGGGACGAGCAGTACTTC
>TRBV5-1|TRBJ1-3|.|.
CASSSGEVVGNTIYF
TGCGCCAGCAGCTCCGGGGAGGTTGTGGGAAACACCATATATTTT
>TRBV19|TRBJ1-2|.|.
CASRASGNLYGYTF
TGTGCCAGTAGGGCCTCCGGGAATCTCTATGGCTACACCTTC
>TRBV4-1|TRBJ2-2|.|.
CASSQFPGQGSGELFF
TGCGCCAGCAGCCAATTTCCGGGACAAGGAAGCGGGGAGCTGTTTTTT
>TRBV6-5|TRBJ1-3|.|.
CASSYRSSGNTIYF
TGTGCCAGCAGTTACAGGAGCTCTGGAAACACCATATATTTT